Presented here are 20 T cell receptor beta chains from one specimen sequenced in a study of OX40 agonist ivuxolimab in advanced cancers. Sequencing was performed with immunoSEQ multiplex PCR; in TCRdb, only in-frame clones are kept and a portion is missing. Here the sample spans roughly 64,000 clones, about 85% being singletons. This material consisted of CD4+ or CD8+ T cells sorted from blood, taken in a trial of the OX40 agonist ivuxolimab. The source of these receptors is an adult with an advanced solid tumor such as melanoma, head and neck, liver or kidney cancer.

This chain uses TRBV28 with TRBJ1-3; 7 bases are a match to TRBD1. This CDR3 is built from 14 residues. Germline V gene lookup returns CDR1 MDHEN and CDR2 SYDVKM. With 4 bases clipped from V and 4 bases from J, the junction kept 4 bases outside the gene matches. The CDR3 is CASSSMGQGNTIYF. CDR3 DNA: TGTGCCAGCAGTTCCATGGGACAGGGAAACACCATATATTTT.

This chain joins TRBV5-6 and TRBJ1-6; no reliable D call. Looked up from germline, CDR1 is SGHDT and CDR2 is YYEEEE. Trimming removed 0 bases at V and 10 bases at J, with 11 bases between. The CDR3 covers 14 residues. The CDR3 region is CASSLGQPDSPLHF. The CDR3 coding sequence is TGTGCCAGCAGCTTGGGACAACCGGACTCACCCCTCCACTTT.

This rearrangement joins TRBV19 to TRBJ2-7; D is undetermined. The CDR3 runs 13 residues. V was pared by 0 bases and J by 4 bases, with 7 bases between. Germline CDR1 LNHDA, CDR2 SQIVND (reference sequence). The DNA of the CDR3 is TGTGCCAGTAGTATAGAAGGAAGATACGAGCAGTACTTC. It encodes CASSIEGRYEQYF.

This chain connects TRBV28 to TRBJ2-2, with 9 bases aligning to TRBD1. The CDR3 totals 15 residues. Germline values: CDR1 MDHEN, CDR2 SYDVKM. The V and J ends lost 5 bases and 6 bases, in that order; junction bases with no gene match: 7. The CDR3 protein is CASSPSTGGAGELFF. The CDR3 DNA sequence: TGTGCCAGCAGTCCTTCGACAGGGGGGGCCGGGGAGCTGTTTTTT.

The V and J genes are TRBV28 and TRBJ2-2; D assignment may be TRBD1 or TRBD2 (5 bases each). CDR3 length: 15 amino acids. V was shortened by 6 bases and J by 5 bases, with 16 bases between the two germline ends. Germline V lookup: CDR1 MDHEN, CDR2 SYDVKM. This CDR3 is CASSPGTAKTGELFF. The CDR3 DNA reads TGTGCCAGCAGCCCCGGGACGGCTAAGACCGGGGAGCTGTTTTTT.

This clone has more than one count but fewer than ten. This rearrangement joins TRBV4-1 to TRBJ2-7; D uncertain. The CDR3 spans 18 residues. Trimming removed 1 base from V and 0 bases from J, with 19 bases in between. Germline V gene lookup returns CDR1 MGHRA and CDR2 YSYEKL. The CDR3 DNA is TGCGCCAGCAGCCAAGTCGATATGTTAGGCCCCCCCTCCTACGAGCAGTACTTC. Its translation: CASSQVDMLGPPSYEQYF.

The chain uses TRBV18 and TRBJ1-6; 9 nucleotides match TRBD1. Per the germline V gene, CDR1 is KGHSH and CDR2 is LQKENI. The J segment lost 8 bases and the V segment lost 3 bases, leaving 5 bases of the junction unmatched. The CDR3 has 15 residues. This CDR3 is CASSPTGGTDSPLHF. The CDR3 DNA follows: TGTGCCAGCTCACCGACAGGGGGGACGGATTCACCCCTCCACTTT.

This clone was counted between two and nine times. The rearrangement uses TRBV29-1 and TRBJ1-2; 8 positions agree with TRBD1. Trimming took 6 bases from V and 7 from J; bases not matched to a gene: 13. CDR3 size: 14 residues. Germline loops: CDR1 SQVTM, CDR2 ANQGSEA. CDR3 residues: CSVTDRTGRGGYTF. CDR3 nucleotides: TGCAGCGTCACCGATCGGACAGGGAGAGGTGGCTACACCTTC.

J is TRBJ1-5 and V is TRBV4-2; D possibly corresponds to TRBD1 (6 bases). The CDR3 has 15 amino acids. V was shortened by 1 base and J by 6 bases, with 13 bases between the two germline ends. The V gene's germline CDR1 is LGHNA and CDR2 YNFKEQ. CDR3 in DNA: TGTGCCAGCAGCCAAGTTTGGGGGCGAAGTCAGCCCCAGCATTTT. It specifies CASSQVWGRSQPQHF.

This clone was detected a few times. The chain couples TRBV7-2 to TRBJ2-2, with TRBD1 matching 7 bases. In germline, CDR1 is SGHTA, CDR2 FQGNSA. V trimming: 4 bases; J trimming: 2 bases; junction bases outside the gene matches: 4. CDR3 length equals 15 residues. CDR3 bases: TGTGCCAGCAGCTGGGGACAGACCAACACCGGGGAGCTGTTTTTT. It yields the protein CASSWGQTNTGELFF.

DNA for the CDR3: TGTGCCAGCAGCGCTAGACAGGGGTGGACTGAAGCTTTCTTT. Its translation is CASSARQGWTEAFF. The V gene is TRBV5-4, the J gene TRBJ1-1; TRBD1 agrees at 8 bases. This CDR3 is 14 amino acids long. Germline CDR1 and CDR2: SGHNT and YYREEE (reference sequence). V gave up 4 bases and J gave up 5 bases; unmatched junction bases: 7.

The chain uses TRBV30 and TRBJ1-1; D not certain. The CDR3 has 11 residues. Germline V lookup: CDR1 GTSNPN, CDR2 SVGIG (reference sequence). Between the trimmed V and J ends, which lost 1 base and 11 bases, there was a span of 11 bases. The CDR3 here is CAWSASTKAFF. The CDR3 region has the DNA TGTGCCTGGAGTGCCTCGACAAAGGCTTTCTTT.

V usage is TRBV5-6 and J usage is TRBJ1-2; 7 bases align to TRBD1. The CDR3 is 15 amino acids. Germline values: CDR1 SGHDT, CDR2 YYEEEE. V lost 4 bases to trimming and J lost 8 bases; unmatched junction nucleotides: 14. The CDR3 protein is CASSVPQGTRGGYTF. The CDR3 nucleotides are TGTGCCAGCAGCGTCCCACAGGGGACGAGGGGGGGCTACACCTTC. The variable domain in full, with the rest retrieved from reference TRBV5-6 and TRBJ1-2, is DAGVTQSPTHLIKTRGQQVTLRCSPKSGHDTVSWYQQALGQGPQFIFQYYEEEERQRGNFPDRFSGHQFPNYSSELNVNALLLGDSALYLCASSVPQGTRGGYTFGSGTRLTVV.

The V and J genes are TRBV5-1 and TRBJ2-4, with D possibly TRBD1 on 6 matching bases. Per the germline V gene, CDR1 is SGHRS and CDR2 is YFSETQ. Trimming cost V 2 bases and J 0 bases, with 9 bases left between them. The CDR3 sequence is 15 residues long. CDR3 amino acids: CASSLGQLAKNIQYF. The CDR3 nucleotides are TGCGCCAGCAGCTTAGGACAGCTAGCCAAAAACATTCAGTACTTC. The entire variable domain, with the rest obtained from reference TRBV5-1 and TRBJ2-4, is as follows: KAGVTQTPRYLIKTRGQQVTLSCSPISGHRSVSWYQQTPGQGLQFLFEYFSETQRNKGNFPGRFSGRQFSNSRSEMNVSTLELGDSALYLCASSLGQLAKNIQYFGAGTRLSVL.

The chain has TRBV5-8 and TRBJ2-5; D may correspond to TRBD1 or TRBD2 (6 bases each). CDR1 and CDR2 from the germline V gene are SGHTS and YDEGEE. Between the trimmed V and J ends, which lost 0 bases and 5 bases, there was a span of 20 bases. CDR3 length: 17 amino acids. CDR3 amino acids: CASSLGSGASSGETQYF. CDR3 DNA sequence: TGTGCCAGCAGCTTGGGGTCGGGGGCCTCGTCGGGGGAGACCCAGTACTTC.

This rearrangement joins TRBV7-9 to TRBJ2-1; D is possibly TRBD2 (5 bases). V was cut by 3 bases and J by 12 bases, with 12 bases left in between. This CDR3 has 12 amino acids. Germline CDR1 SEHNR, CDR2 FQNEAQ (reference sequence). In nucleotides, the CDR3 is TGTGCCAGCAGCTTGGCGGGTGCATGGCAGTTCTTC. Residues: CASSLAGAWQFF.

J is TRBJ2-5 and V is TRBV30; no clear D gene. With 4 bases removed from V and 4 bases from J, the gap between germline ends came to 10 bases. The germline V gene has CDR1 GTSNPN and CDR2 SVGIG (reference sequence). The CDR3 spans 12 residues. CDR3 residues: CAWTKSGETQYF. For the CDR3, the DNA is TGTGCCTGGACCAAAAGTGGAGAGACCCAGTACTTC.

V gene TRBV6-1 combines with J gene TRBJ2-7; 9 bases are a match to TRBD1. The length of the CDR3 is 16 residues. CDR1 and CDR2 from the germline V gene are MNHNS and SASEGT. The V gene end was trimmed by 2 bases and the J gene end by 5 bases; junction bases not matched to a gene: 10. CDR3 in amino acids: CASSEIWAGQGDEQYF. The CDR3 nucleotides read TGTGCCAGCAGTGAAATATGGGCGGGACAGGGAGACGAGCAGTACTTC.

This clone appeared once. V and J are TRBV21-1 and TRBJ1-4. TRBV21-1 represents a pseudogene. The CDR3 loop spans 15 amino acids. The CDR3, as DNA: TGTGCCAGCAGCAAAGAGGTAGCCTATAATGAAAAACTGTTTTTT. This translates into CASSKEVAYNEKLFF.

The DNA for the CDR3 is TGTGCCAGCAGCCCGGGGAGGAATGAGCAGTTCTTC. The encoded protein is CASSPGRNEQFF. The chain recombines TRBV6-6 with TRBJ2-1, with a possible D match to TRBD2 (6 bases). The CDR3 sequence is 12 residues long. Germline lookup yields CDR1 MNHNY and CDR2 SVGAGI (reference sequence). V was pared by 6 bases and J by 7 bases, with 10 bases between.